A selection of T cell receptor beta chains follows, all from one sample in a study of regulatory T cells in long-lasting Graves disease. MiXCR, applied by TCRdb to the multiplex PCR reads, yields one record per CDR3 protein. The data contain hundreds of thousands of distinct CDR3 sequences, 16% of them singletons. The same data also contributed to another study, on T cells in Graves' hyperthyroidism and ophthalmopathy.

The source material was peripheral blood mononuclear cells (PBMCs), sampled at new diagnosis, from a patient treated with antithyroid drugs. The receptors were gathered from a man aged 35 to 55 with Graves disease. Each CDR3 is given with its conserved first and last residue. The order of the fields is D gene, clone size, V gene, J gene, CDR3 protein. A D gene is named only where the DNA matches it firmly. Clone size is given for some rows only: seen once, a few or many times, or a class if the clone is expanded.

-	-	TRBV24-1	TRBJ2-3	CATSDRTAFFTDTQYF
-	-	TRBV14	TRBJ1-2	CASSLTGTLKSYTF
TRBD1	few	TRBV24-1	TRBJ1-6	CATRPGQGLSLNSPLHF
TRBD2	-	TRBV15	TRBJ2-1	CATSKESGGYNEQFF
TRBD1	few	TRBV2	TRBJ1-6	CASSEDRVGSPLHF
-	once	TRBV4-3	-	CASSQTDRDKEAQYF
-	many	TRBV18	TRBJ1-4	CASSPGAREEKLFF
-	-	TRBV20-1	TRBJ1-5	CSATGTSNQPQHF
-	many	TRBV2	TRBJ2-5	CASSGQEAETQYF
-	many	TRBV2	TRBJ1-5	CASRRGGGTAQPQHF
TRBD1	many	TRBV5-1	TRBJ2-3	CASSPGTGNTDTQYF
TRBD1	many	TRBV18	TRBJ1-1	CASSPSTGGDTEAFF
TRBD2	few	TRBV9	TRBJ2-1	CASSVSGGSEFF
-	few	TRBV4-2	TRBJ1-5	CASSQDWSNQPQHF
-	-	TRBV7-9	TRBJ1-5	CASSLPGANQPQHF
-	few	TRBV5-1	TRBJ2-5	CASSLAIRSQETQYF
-	many	TRBV2	TRBJ1-5	CASGKAGHNQPQHF
-	many	TRBV3-1	TRBJ1-6	CASSLGYSPLHF
-	many	TRBV5-6	TRBJ2-2	CASSLDSTNTGELFF
-	many	TRBV20-1	TRBJ2-1	CSARVFHEQFF
-	few	TRBV4-1	TRBJ1-5	CASSPRMANSNQPQHF
TRBD1	-	TRBV5-4	TRBJ2-1	CASSQGRQGVTNEQFF
-	once	TRBV2	TRBJ1-1	CASSEYMKWEGNTESFF
TRBD1	-	TRBV11-2	-	CASSSYRGQETQYF
-	many	TRBV5-4	TRBJ2-7	CASSSPTGTPYEQYF
-	many	TRBV12-3/TRBV12-4	TRBJ1-1	CASSYRAEAFF